Following are 17 T cell receptor beta chains from one sample sequenced in a study of cytomegalovirus exposure and HLA in healthy donors. Clones were sequenced by immunoSEQ multiplex PCR, and TCRdb holds only the in-frame ones, with some missing. The sample holds about 220,000 clones, around four fifths seen once. The sequenced material came from PBMCs. The receptors were gathered from a woman between 25 and 40 years old in good health and CMV-seropositive.

This chain uses TRBV27 with TRBJ2-1; D gene ambiguous. Germline lookup yields CDR1 MNHEY and CDR2 SMNVEV (reference sequence). Trimming took off 0 bases at V and 9 bases at J, with 18 bases between the two ends. This CDR3 has 16 amino acids. The CDR3 reads CASSLSISATSGEQFF. CDR3 DNA sequence: TGTGCCAGCAGTTTATCGATCTCGGCGACATCTGGTGAGCAGTTCTTC.

V gene TRBV7-2 combines with J gene TRBJ2-1; no firm D call. This CDR3 contains 14 residues. Germline values: CDR1 SGHTA, CDR2 FQGNSA. Trimming stripped 6 bases from V and 0 bases from J, with 9 bases between. The CDR3 DNA sequence: TGTGCCAGCAGTCGACTCCCCTCCTACAATGAGCAGTTCTTC. Translating gives CASSRLPSYNEQFF.

The V call is TRBV29-1, the J call TRBJ2-5; no firm D call. Germline V lookup: CDR1 SQVTM, CDR2 ANQGSEA. The CDR3 contains 11 residues. Trimming stripped 0 bases from V and 5 bases from J, with 4 bases between. The CDR3 loop is CSVEDLETQYF. CDR3 DNA sequence: TGCAGCGTTGAAGATCTTGAGACCCAGTACTTC.

The chain has TRBV4-1 and TRBJ2-2, with 7 bases identical to TRBD1. The V gene's germline CDR1 is MGHRA and CDR2 YSYEKL. Losses at the gene ends were 4 bases for V and 4 bases for J; bases not matched to a gene: 9. CDR3 length equals 16 residues. CDR3 loop: CASSPYDRARTGELFF. The CDR3 DNA sequence: TGCGCCAGCAGCCCATACGACAGGGCACGCACCGGGGAGCTGTTTTTT.

The chain recombines TRBV19 with TRBJ1-5, with TRBD1 as a possible D gene (6 bases). The CDR3 loop spans 14 amino acids. V was cut by 4 bases and J by 2 bases, with 9 bases left in between. Germline assignment: CDR1 LNHDA and CDR2 SQIVND (reference sequence). CDR3 residues: CASSNRVGNQPQHF. The DNA of the CDR3 is TGTGCCAGTAGTAACAGGGTTGGCAATCAGCCCCAGCATTTT.

For this clone: The sample has other DNA sequences that encode this CDR3 too. The chain employs TRBV27 and TRBJ2-1, with D unclear. This CDR3 contains 13 residues. Looked up from germline, CDR1 is MNHEY and CDR2 is SMNVEV (reference sequence). With 0 bases removed from V and 7 bases from J, the gap between germline ends came to 7 bases. The CDR3 is CASSLSTGNEQFF. The CDR3 region has the DNA TGTGCCAGCAGTTTATCGACGGGTAATGAGCAGTTCTTC.

Written as DNA, the CDR3 is TGTGCCACCAGCAGCGGACGGACCTATGGCTACACCTTC. This sequence encodes CATSSGRTYGYTF. This chain uses TRBV15 with TRBJ1-2; no firm D call. The CDR3 extends over 13 amino acids. V lost 3 bases and J lost 4, with 9 bases in between. Germline values: CDR1 LNHNV, CDR2 YYDKDF (reference sequence). The full variable domain, with the rest looked up from reference TRBV15 and TRBJ1-2, is DAMVIQNPRYQVTQFGKPVTLSCSQTLNHNVMYWYQQKSSQAPKLLFHYYDKDFNNEADTPDNFQSRRPNTSFCFLDIRSPGLGDTAMYLCATSSGRTYGYTFGSGTRLTVV.

The table lists this clone with a count of one. The CDR3, as DNA: TGTGCCAGCAGTGACTATGGCTACACCTTC. This gives the protein CASSDYGYTF. V usage is TRBV25-1 and J usage is TRBJ1-2; D is ambiguous. The V end lost 3 bases, the J end lost 4 bases, and 0 bases lay between the germline ends. The germline CDR1 and CDR2 sequences are MGHDK and SYGVNS. This CDR3 contains 10 residues.

The CDR3 nucleotides read TGTGCCAGCAGTTACTCGTATGACACTGAAGCTTTCTTT. Its translation: CASSYSYDTEAFF. J is TRBJ1-1 and V is TRBV6-5, with D unclear. CDR1 and CDR2 (germline): MNHEY, SVGAGI. The CDR3 has 13 amino acids. Trimming pared 0 bases from V and 3 bases from J, leaving 5 bases between.

This clone came up once. The chain recombines TRBV28 with TRBJ1-5, with unresolved D. Germline loops: CDR1 MDHEN, CDR2 SYDVKM. The CDR3 totals 14 residues. V was trimmed by 4 bases and J by 8 bases, leaving 15 bases between them. The CDR3 nucleotides read TGTGCCAGCAGTTCTTGGACTCGGAGTGAGCCCCAGCATTTT. Protein product: CASSSWTRSEPQHF.

The chain couples TRBV29-1 to TRBJ2-7; maybe TRBD1 (6 bases). The CDR3 length is 12 residues. V lost 6 bases to trimming and J lost 0 bases, with 9 bases between them. The germline V gene has CDR1 SQVTM and CDR2 ANQGSEA. This chain's CDR3 is CSVRTVSYEQYF. The CDR3 coding sequence is TGCAGCGTACGGACAGTCTCCTACGAGCAGTACTTC.

The chain has TRBV4-3 and TRBJ2-2; 13 bases fit TRBD2. The CDR3 sequence is 15 residues long. J gave up 10 bases and V 1 base, and 3 bases lay outside the gene matches. Germline loops: CDR1 LGHNA, CDR2 YSLEER. The CDR3: CASSQVGTSGKELFF. The CDR3 nucleotides are TGCGCCAGCAGCCAAGTGGGGACTAGCGGGAAGGAGCTGTTTTTT.

This clone was picked up a small number of times. This chain links TRBV10-1 with TRBJ2-2; 7 bases agree with TRBD2. The CDR3 is 15 residues long. Germline V gene data show CDR1 as WNHNN and CDR2 as SYGVQD (reference sequence). V shed 2 bases and J 3 bases; nucleotides not matched to a gene: 3. This chain's CDR3 is CASSESGMDTGELFF. As DNA, the CDR3 is TGCGCCAGCAGTGAGAGCGGGATGGACACCGGGGAGCTGTTTTTT.

This rearrangement joins TRBV7-2 to TRBJ2-7, with 7 bases fitting TRBD2. Unmatched junction bases numbered 14, after V lost 4 bases and J lost 5 bases. CDR1 SGHTA and CDR2 FQGNSA come from the germline V gene. The CDR3 runs to 16 residues. The CDR3 reads CASSSSTSRNWNEQYF. The CDR3 region has the DNA TGTGCCAGCAGCTCCTCGACTAGCCGAAACTGGAACGAGCAGTACTTC.

This chain connects TRBV27 to TRBJ2-1, with 9 bases matching TRBD2. V dropped 1 base and J dropped 1; count of bases not matched to a gene: 5. The CDR3 has 17 residues. Germline-derived CDR1 and CDR2 are MNHEY and SMNVEV (reference sequence). This CDR3 reads CASSLWREGVSYNEQFF. The CDR3 DNA is TGTGCCAGCAGTTTATGGCGGGAGGGCGTGTCCTACAATGAGCAGTTCTTC.

Here the CDR3 reads CASIRTRGPGNIQYF. The CDR3 nucleotides are TGTGCCAGCATCCGAACCAGGGGGCCAGGAAACATTCAGTACTTC. This sequence joins TRBV9 and TRBJ2-4, with TRBD1 identical over 8 bases. The V gene end was trimmed by 6 bases and the J gene end by 6 bases; junction bases not matched to a gene: 11. The CDR3 contains 15 residues. Germline V gene data show CDR1 as SGDLS and CDR2 as YYNGEE.

The table lists this clone with a few counts. The same CDR3 can be traced to other DNA sequences in this sample. This chain joins TRBV2 and TRBJ1-2; unclear D gene. The CDR3 is 13 amino acids. V lost 2 bases to trimming and J lost 4 bases, with 8 bases between them. CDR1 and CDR2 (germline): SNHLY, FYNNEI. CDR3 sequence: CASSERQVYGYTF. Written as DNA, the CDR3 is TGTGCCAGCAGTGAACGTCAGGTCTATGGCTACACCTTC.